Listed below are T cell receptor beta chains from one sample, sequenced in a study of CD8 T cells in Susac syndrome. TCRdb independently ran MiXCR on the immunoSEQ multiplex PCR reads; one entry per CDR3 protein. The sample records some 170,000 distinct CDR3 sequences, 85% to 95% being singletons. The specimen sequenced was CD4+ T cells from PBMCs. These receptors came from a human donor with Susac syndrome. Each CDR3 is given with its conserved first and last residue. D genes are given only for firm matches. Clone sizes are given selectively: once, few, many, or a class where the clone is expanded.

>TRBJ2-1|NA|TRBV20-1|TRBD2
CSAARPLAGYNEQFF
TGCAGTGCCGCAAGGCCACTAGCGGGGTACAATGAGCAGTTCTTC
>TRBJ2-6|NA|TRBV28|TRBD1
CASSKTGAGANVLTF
TGTGCCAGCAGTAAGACAGGGGCTGGGGCCAACGTCCTGACTTTC
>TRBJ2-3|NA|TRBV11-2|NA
CASSLTAEPTDTQYF
TGTGCCAGCAGCTTAACGGCAGAACCCACAGATACGCAGTATTTT
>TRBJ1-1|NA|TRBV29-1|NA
CSVQGMNTEAFF
TGCAGCGTCCAGGGAATGAACACTGAAGCTTTCTTT
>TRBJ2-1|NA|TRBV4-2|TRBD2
CASSQPERGGLNEQFF
TGTGCCAGCAGCCAACCCGAGCGGGGGGGCCTCAATGAGCAGTTCTTC
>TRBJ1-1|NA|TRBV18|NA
CASSPYVAGWDTEAFF
TGTGCCAGCTCACCATATGTGGCAGGGTGGGACACTGAAGCTTTCTTT
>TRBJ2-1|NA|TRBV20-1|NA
CSAGWGAGSSYNEQFF
TGCAGTGCTGGTTGGGGAGCGGGTAGCTCCTACAATGAGCAGTTCTTC
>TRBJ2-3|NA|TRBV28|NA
CASSILALRGTDTQYF
TGTGCCAGCAGCATACTAGCCCTAAGGGGCACAGATACGCAGTATTTT
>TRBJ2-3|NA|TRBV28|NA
CASSLPVDTQYF
TGTGCCAGCAGTTTACCGGTAGATACGCAGTATTTT
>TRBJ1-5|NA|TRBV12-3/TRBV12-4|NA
CASSITGTVWNQPQHF
TGTGCCAGCAGCATAACCGGGACTGTGTGGAATCAGCCCCAGCATTTT
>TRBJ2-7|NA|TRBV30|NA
CAWSTGRWYEQYF
TGTGCCTGGAGTACGGGGCGGTGGTACGAGCAGTACTTC
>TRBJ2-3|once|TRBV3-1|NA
CASSQEPTDTQYF
TGTGCCAGCAGCCAGGAGCCTACAGATACGCAGTATTTT
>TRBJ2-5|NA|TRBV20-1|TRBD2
CSARQGLAGGQETQYF
TGCAGTGCTAGACAAGGACTAGCGGGAGGCCAAGAGACCCAGTACTTC
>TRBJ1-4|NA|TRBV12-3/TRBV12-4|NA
CASRETGLGEKLFF
TGTGCCAGCAGGGAGACAGGTTTGGGTGAAAAACTGTTTTTT
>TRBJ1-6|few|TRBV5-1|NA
CASRGTDSPLHF
TGCGCCAGCCGGGGGACGGACTCACCCCTCCACTTT
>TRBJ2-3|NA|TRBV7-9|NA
CASSSLRGGTDTQYF
TGTGCCAGCAGCTCTCTCAGGGGCGGCACAGATACGCAGTATTTT
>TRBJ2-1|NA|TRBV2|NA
CASSPGTYFSNEQFF
TGTGCCAGCAGTCCCGGGACATACTTTAGTAATGAGCAGTTCTTC
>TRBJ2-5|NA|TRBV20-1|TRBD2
CSASSSGTSSQETQYF
TGCAGTGCTAGTTCCTCGGGGACTAGCTCACAAGAGACCCAGTACTTC
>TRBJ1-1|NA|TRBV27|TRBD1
CASSAGQGGTEAFF
TGTGCCAGCAGTGCGGGACAGGGAGGAACTGAAGCTTTCTTT
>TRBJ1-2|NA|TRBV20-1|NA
CSAGGPGEGYGYTF
TGCAGTGCTGGGGGGCCGGGCGAGGGCTATGGCTACACCTTC